Below are 23 T cell receptor beta chains sequenced from a single sample in a study of cytomegalovirus exposure and HLA in healthy donors. Vbeta (60) and Jbeta (13) primers were used in the PCR. Sequencing used immunoSEQ multiplex PCR; TCRdb keeps in-frame clones, though not all of them. Among about 110,000 clones, 65% were seen once, and the ten largest hold approximately 3.9%. Sequenced sample: PBMCs. Receptors originate from a man aged 25-45 years in good health and CMV-seropositive.

This clone came up a few times. This rearrangement joins TRBV6-5 to TRBJ2-2; 7 nucleotides line up with TRBD1. The CDR3 loop spans 15 amino acids. Germline loops: CDR1 MNHEY, CDR2 SVGAGI. V gave up 7 bases and J gave up 0 bases; unmatched junction bases: 5. CDR3: CASNAGTANTGELFF. CDR3 DNA: TGTGCCAGCAACGCCGGGACAGCGAACACCGGGGAGCTGTTTTTT.

In its sample, this clone was seen a few times. This chain uses TRBV5-6 with TRBJ2-5; possible D gene TRBD2, 6 bases. Deletions cut 5 bases from V and 4 bases from J, with 15 bases between. The CDR3 has 14 residues. Germline-derived CDR1 and CDR2 are SGHDT and YYEEEE. The CDR3 nucleotides read TGTGCCAGCAGGATTGCGGGAAGTCCAGAGACCCAGTACTTC. This encodes CASRIAGSPETQYF.

The gene calls are TRBV6-1 and TRBJ2-7, with 8 nucleotides matching TRBD1. Germline trimming cut 7 bases from V and 3 bases from J; bases unmatched to any gene: 11. Germline lookup yields CDR1 MNHNS and CDR2 SASEGT. The CDR3 extends over 15 amino acids. DNA for the CDR3: TGTGCCAGCAATTTCGCCGACAGGGGATTCTACGAGCAGTACTTC. It specifies CASNFADRGFYEQYF.

The chain uses TRBV6-5 and TRBJ1-1; D possibly corresponds to TRBD1 (5 bases). Trimming removed 4 bases at V and 4 bases at J, with 16 bases between. Germline V gene sequence: CDR1 MNHEY, CDR2 SVGAGI. There are 15 residues in the CDR3. In nucleotides, the CDR3 is TGTGCCAGCAGTTTAGGAGGGGCTAAGGGCACTGAAGCTTTCTTT. Its protein product is CASSLGGAKGTEAFF.

The chain carries TRBV9 and TRBJ1-2, with 7 bases aligning to TRBD1. Germline V gene sequence: CDR1 SGDLS, CDR2 YYNGEE. This CDR3 region has 15 residues. V was clipped by 2 bases and J by 4 bases; unmatched bases: 8. The CDR3 bases are TGTGCCAGCAGCGTTACAGGGGAAACCGTCTATGGCTACACCTTC. Encoded protein: CASSVTGETVYGYTF.

The J gene is TRBJ2-3, the V gene TRBV6-6, with 7 bases identical to TRBD2. From germline, CDR1 is MNHNY and CDR2 SVGAGI (reference sequence). The CDR3 is 16 amino acids. V lost 6 bases to trimming and J lost 3 bases; unmatched junction nucleotides: 12. The CDR3 sequence is CASSLLPGGKTDTQYF. CDR3 DNA sequence: TGTGCCAGCAGCCTCCTACCGGGGGGAAAGACAGATACGCAGTATTTT.

The V call is TRBV27, the J call TRBJ1-5; maybe TRBD1 (5 bases). The CDR3 is 13 residues long. V lost 8 bases, J lost 6 bases, and 14 bases lay in between. Germline V lookup: CDR1 MNHEY, CDR2 SMNVEV (reference sequence). The chain's CDR3 is CASGGGGGQPQHF. The CDR3 DNA reads TGTGCCAGCGGGGGGGGAGGCGGTCAGCCCCAGCATTTT.

This clone showed up just a few times. This chain links TRBV6-5 with TRBJ1-2; TRBD1 agrees at 9 bases. V shed 6 bases, J shed 4 bases, and the junction held 6 bases outside the gene matches. This CDR3 contains 14 residues. Germline-derived CDR1 and CDR2 are MNHEY and SVGAGI. The CDR3 is CASSSRQGGYGYTF. The CDR3 nucleotides are TGTGCCAGCAGCTCCCGACAGGGGGGCTATGGCTACACCTTC.

V gene TRBV11-2 combines with J gene TRBJ2-5; TRBD2 matches 8 bases. J was trimmed by 5 bases and V by 5 bases; bases with no gene match: 10. The CDR3 runs to 15 residues. CDR1 is SGHAT, CDR2 FQNNGV, per germline. The CDR3 nucleotides are TGTGCCAGCAGCCCAATGGGCGGGGGGCAGGAGACCCAGTACTTC. Translating it yields CASSPMGGGQETQYF.

The rearrangement joins TRBV28 to TRBJ1-1, with a possible D match to TRBD1 (5 bases). Looked up from germline, CDR1 is MDHEN and CDR2 is SYDVKM. This CDR3 has 15 residues. V shed 3 bases and J shed 5 bases, with 16 bases lying between them. CDR3 bases: TGTGCCAGCAGTTTCGGGCAGGGTCTTAGTACTGAAGCTTTCTTT. Encoded protein: CASSFGQGLSTEAFF. Using reference TRBV28 and TRBJ1-1 for the parts outside the CDR3, the full variable domain is DVKVTQSSRYLVKRTGEKVFLECVQDMDHENMFWYRQDPGLGLRLIYFSYDVKMKEKGDIPEGYSVSREKKERFSLILESASTNQTSMYLCASSFGQGLSTEAFFGQGTRLTVV.

The J gene is TRBJ2-7, the V gene TRBV13; D not certain. The V gene's germline CDR1 is PRHDT and CDR2 FYEKMQ (reference sequence). The V and J ends lost 6 bases and 0 bases respectively, with 12 bases between them. The CDR3 runs 14 residues. CDR3 in DNA: TGTGCCAGCAGTCCCGCCCCCAGCTCCTACGAGCAGTACTTC. Amino acids: CASSPAPSSYEQYF.

This clone was observed a handful of times. The chain uses TRBV7-2 and TRBJ1-5; TRBD1 is a possible D gene (5 bases). V dropped 2 bases and J dropped 2 bases, with 10 bases sitting between them. CDR3 size: 15 residues. CDR1 is SGHTA, CDR2 FQGNSA, per germline. The CDR3 protein is CASSLQGGGNQPQHF. In nucleotides, the CDR3 is TGTGCCAGCAGCTTACAGGGAGGTGGCAATCAGCCCCAGCATTTT.

This clone showed up just once. The chain employs TRBV11-3 and TRBJ2-3, with 10 bases lining up with TRBD2. CDR3 length: 16 residues. The V gene end was trimmed by 4 bases and the J gene end by 1 base; junction bases not matched to a gene: 5. Looked up from germline, CDR1 is SGHNT and CDR2 is YENEEA. CDR3 in amino acids: CASSSTSGVGTDTQYF. For the CDR3, the DNA is TGTGCCAGCAGCTCAACTAGCGGGGTTGGCACAGATACGCAGTATTTT.

This chain joins TRBV9 and TRBJ2-2; 7 bases align to TRBD1. The CDR3 is 15 residues long. The J segment lost 4 bases and the V segment lost 4 bases, leaving 7 bases of the junction unmatched. From germline, CDR1 is SGDLS and CDR2 YYNGEE. CDR3 loop: CASSLEGAGTGELFF. The DNA of the CDR3 is TGTGCCAGCAGCCTAGAGGGGGCGGGCACCGGGGAGCTGTTTTTT.

This clone was counted a few times. The chain employs TRBV6-5 and TRBJ2-3, with TRBD2 matching over 10 bases. Germline V gives CDR1 MNHEY, CDR2 SVGAGI. The CDR3 is 15 residues long. J was trimmed by 2 bases and V by 7 bases; bases with no gene match: 6. CDR3 residues: CASTTAGGLTDTQYF. For the CDR3, the DNA is TGTGCCAGCACCACAGCGGGGGGGCTCACAGATACGCAGTATTTT.

This chain connects TRBV7-9 to TRBJ2-5, with 8 nucleotides matching TRBD1. Germline assignment: CDR1 SEHNR and CDR2 FQNEAQ (reference sequence). The CDR3 totals 14 residues. V shed 4 bases and J 2 bases; nucleotides not matched to a gene: 3. CDR3 coding DNA: TGTGCCAGCAGCTCTACAGGGGGGCAAGAGACCCAGTACTTC. This gives the protein CASSSTGGQETQYF. Full variable domain (outside the CDR3, taken from reference TRBV7-9 and TRBJ2-5): DTGVSQNPRHKITKRGQNVTFRCDPISEHNRLYWYRQTLGQGPEFLTYFQNEAQLEKSRLLSDRFSAERPKGSFSTLEIQRTEQGDSAMYLCASSSTGGQETQYFGPGTRLLVL.

The chain recombines TRBV10-3 with TRBJ2-7; 10 bases match TRBD1. J lost 6 bases, V lost 4 bases, and 9 bases had no gene match. Germline CDR1 ENHRY, CDR2 SYGVKD. The CDR3 totals 15 residues. CDR3 residues: CAISVIGDRGIEQYF. DNA for the CDR3: TGTGCCATCAGTGTAATTGGGGACAGGGGAATCGAGCAGTACTTC.

V is TRBV19 and J is TRBJ2-7; TRBD1 is a possible D gene (5 bases). V lost 4 bases and J 5 bases, leaving 12 bases between the germline ends. CDR1 is LNHDA and CDR2 is SQIVND in the germline V gene (reference sequence). There are 13 residues in the CDR3. In nucleotides, the CDR3 is TGTGCCAGTAGTACTCTACAGGAAAACGAGCAGTACTTC. It specifies CASSTLQENEQYF. The whole variable domain, remainder taken from reference TRBV19 and TRBJ2-7, is DGGITQSPKYLFRKEGQNVTLSCEQNLNHDAMYWYRQDPGQGLRLIYYSQIVNDFQKGDIAEGYSVSREKKESFPLTVTSAQKNPTAFYLCASSTLQENEQYFGPGTRLTVT.

This chain connects TRBV30 to TRBJ1-2; D gene unclear. In germline, CDR1 is GTSNPN, CDR2 SVGIG (reference sequence). V was trimmed by 0 bases and J by 6 bases, leaving 8 bases between them. The CDR3 consists of 12 residues. DNA of the CDR3: TGTGCCTGGAGTGTCAGCGGTAATGGCTACACCTTC. This codes for CAWSVSGNGYTF. The full variable domain, completed using reference TRBV30 and TRBJ1-2, is SQTIHQWPATLVQPVGSPLSLECTVEGTSNPNLYWYRQAAGRGLQLLFYSVGIGQISSEVPQNLSASRPQDRQFILSSKKLLLSDSGFYLCAWSVSGNGYTFGSGTRLTVV.

The chain uses TRBV2 and TRBJ2-7, with D maybe TRBD1 (6 bases). Germline CDR1 reads SNHLY; CDR2 reads FYNNEI. The CDR3 spans 14 residues. With 2 bases removed from V and 1 base from J, the gap between germline ends came to 9 bases. The CDR3 loop reads CASSEQDSSYEQYF. The CDR3 DNA reads as TGTGCCAGCAGTGAACAGGACAGTTCCTACGAGCAGTACTTC.

The chain employs TRBV29-1 and TRBJ2-5; possibly TRBD2 for D (6 bases). The DNA matches TRBJ2-7 better at its end, which makes the J call doubtful. The CDR3 is 16 amino acids. Germline V gives CDR1 SQVTM, CDR2 ANQGSEA. CDR3 DNA: TGCAGCGTTGAAGGTATGGGGCGGAGGAGGGCCTACGAGCAGTACTTC. Translating gives CSVEGMGRRRAYEQYF.

The CDR3 DNA reads TGCAGCGTTCGGGGGGGTACCTCCTACGAGCAGTACTTC. This sequence encodes CSVRGGTSYEQYF. The chain employs TRBV29-1 and TRBJ2-7; 8 bases map to TRBD2. Trimming at V came to 5 bases and at J to 0 bases, leaving 3 bases not matched to a gene. The V gene's germline CDR1 is SQVTM and CDR2 ANQGSEA. The CDR3 extends over 13 amino acids.

The chain uses TRBV14 and TRBJ2-5; D not resolved. CDR1 is SGHDN and CDR2 is FVKESK in the germline V gene. The CDR3 sequence is 16 residues long. The V end lost 1 base, the J end lost 4 bases, and 16 bases lay between the germline ends. CDR3 sequence: CASSQGLMGDGETQYF. The CDR3 coding sequence is TGTGCCAGCAGCCAAGGGTTAATGGGCGATGGAGAGACCCAGTACTTC. Full variable domain (outside the CDR3, taken from reference TRBV14 and TRBJ2-5): EAGVTQFPSHSVIEKGQTVTLRCDPISGHDNLYWYRRVMGKEIKFLLHFVKESKQDESGMPNNRFLAERTGGTYSTLKVQPAELEDSGVYFCASSQGLMGDGETQYFGPGTRLLVL.